This T cell receptor beta chain was recovered during a study of T cells in Graves' hyperthyroidism and ophthalmopathy. The table lists this clonotype with many counts. What was amplified from RNA transcripts were TCR beta CDR3 regions. HTBI primers drove first-round RT-PCR of the TCR CDR3. MiXCR, run by TCRdb on the multiplex PCR reads, gives a single entry per CDR3 protein. The repertoire has approximately 590,000 distinct CDR3 sequences, roughly 14% of them found once; the top ten carry approximately 7%. The CDR3 length is 14 residues. Germline CDR1 and CDR2: SNHLY and FYNNEI. V dropped 3 bases and J dropped 6; count of bases not matched to a gene: 6. Researchers barred patients who had uncontrolled infection, other autoimmune disease, pregnancy or lactation.

The genes are TRBV2 and TRBJ1-2, with 8 bases matching TRBD1. The sequence was collected from a woman aged 30 to 39 with Graves' hyperthyroidism. Sequencing used blood. CDR3 DNA: TGTGCCAGCAGTGAGGGACAGGACTGGGATGGCTACACCTTC. It encodes CASSEGQDWDGYTF.